Below are 23 T cell receptor beta chains sequenced from a single sample in a study of T-cell memory formation after mild COVID-19. TCRdb reprocessed the 5' RACE reads with MiXCR, giving one entry per CDR3 protein. The sample records about 110,000 distinct CDR3 sequences, 15% to 20% being singletons. The source material was PBMCs or a T cell subset sorted from them (not recorded which). The source of these receptors is a man aged 18 to 29 who had mild COVID-19 (a few samples of this study predate the infection). Cell type and time point are not known.

CDR3 nucleotides: TGTGCCAGCAGTCAGGACAGGGAATACGAGCAGTACGTC. It encodes CASSQDREYEQYV. J is TRBJ2-7 and V is TRBV7-2; 8 bases match TRBD1. The germline V gene has CDR1 SGHTA and CDR2 FQGNSA. The CDR3 sequence is 13 residues long. The V gene end was trimmed by 6 bases and the J gene end by 4 bases; junction bases not matched to a gene: 5.

This clonotype came up a few times. The V gene is TRBV4-1, the J gene TRBJ2-3; maybe TRBD2 (5 bases). Germline V gene lookup returns CDR1 MGHRA and CDR2 YSYEKL. This CDR3 contains 17 residues. Trimming removed 1 base from V and 2 bases from J, with 16 bases in between. As DNA, the CDR3 is TGCGCCAGCAGCCAAGGACCCCCGGGGTCTGACACAGATACGCAGTATTTT. Residues: CASSQGPPGSDTDTQYF.

The chain combines TRBV6-5 with TRBJ1-4; D possibly corresponds to TRBD1 (5 bases). This CDR3 is built from 14 residues. CDR1 and CDR2 (germline): MNHEY, SVGAGI. V was pared by 6 bases and J by 6 bases, with 14 bases between. The CDR3 bases are TGTGCCAGCAGGACCCGGGGGTGGGATGAAAAACTGTTTTTT. Protein sequence: CASRTRGWDEKLFF.

J is TRBJ1-2 and V is TRBV5-1; no clear D. This CDR3 spans 16 amino acids. Deletions cut 4 bases from V and 8 bases from J, with 24 bases between. CDR1 and CDR2 from the germline V gene are SGHRS and YFSETQ. The CDR3 sequence is CASSPGPSGAPRGYTF. CDR3 nucleotides: TGCGCCAGCAGCCCTGGCCCATCGGGCGCCCCGCGGGGCTACACCTTC.

This clonotype was counted between two and nine times. One end of the junction is discordant with germline, which a read error may explain. The chain combines TRBV7-8 with TRBJ2-7, with TRBD1 matching over 9 bases. The CDR3 is made up of 14 amino acids. Germline V CDR1 and CDR2: SGHVS, FQNEAQ. The CDR3 protein is CASSIARDRDEQYF. CDR3 nucleotides: TGTGCCAGCAGCATAGCCCGGGACAGGGACGAGCAGTACTTC.

The J gene is TRBJ2-7, the V gene TRBV11-1; D is perhaps TRBD2 (5 bases). This CDR3 comprises 14 residues. Germline CDR1 SGHAT, CDR2 FQDESV (reference sequence). Trimming shortened V by 3 bases and J by 2 bases, and 11 bases separated the two germline ends. The DNA of the CDR3 is TGTGCCAGCAGCTTTCGGGCGAGGGCCTACGAGCAGTACTTC. Translating gives CASSFRARAYEQYF.

This clonotype was counted a few times. The chain has TRBV3-1 and TRBJ1-5; TRBD1 is a possible D gene (5 bases). The CDR3 loop spans 13 amino acids. V dropped 0 bases and J dropped 7 bases, with 7 bases sitting between them. Looked up from germline, CDR1 is LGHDT and CDR2 is YNNKEL (reference sequence). CDR3 sequence reads: CASSQEWGQPQHF. CDR3 DNA: TGTGCCAGCAGCCAAGAATGGGGGCAGCCCCAGCATTTT.

The rearrangement uses TRBV10-3 and TRBJ2-1; 9 positions match TRBD2. The germline V gene encodes CDR1 ENHRY and CDR2 SYGVKD. This CDR3 region has 16 residues. The V and J ends lost 1 base and 5 bases, in that order; junction bases with no gene match: 6. CDR3 nucleotide sequence: TGTGCCATCAGTGAGTTAGCGGGGGTTCTAAACAATGAGCAGTTCTTC. Amino acid sequence: CAISELAGVLNNEQFF.

This sequence joins TRBV19 and TRBJ2-3; 10 bases are shared with TRBD2. The trim removed 3 bases at V and 1 base at J, leaving 4 bases unmatched. The CDR3 runs to 16 residues. Germline V gene lookup returns CDR1 LNHDA and CDR2 SQIVND (reference sequence). For the CDR3, the DNA is TGTGCCAGTAGTATTGCCGGGACTAGCGGCACAGATACGCAGTATTTT. Protein product: CASSIAGTSGTDTQYF.

In its sample, this clonotype was seen many times. This CDR3 is CSGLRRDTQYF. The CDR3 DNA reads as TGCAGCGGGCTGCGTAGGGATACGCAGTATTTT. The chain is built from TRBV29-1 and TRBJ2-3, with no clear D. The CDR3 totals 11 residues. Trimming left V 7 bases short and J 6 bases short, with 11 bases between. Germline CDR1 SQVTM, CDR2 ANQGSEA.

J is TRBJ2-3 and V is TRBV3-1, with TRBD2 matching 12 bases. This CDR3 is built from 18 residues. Germline loops: CDR1 LGHDT, CDR2 YNNKEL (reference sequence). The J segment lost 4 bases and the V segment lost 8 bases, leaving 16 bases of the junction unmatched. The CDR3: CASSPTSGGRLSADTQYF. The CDR3 DNA follows: TGTGCCAGCTCTCCGACTAGCGGGGGAAGGCTCTCTGCAGATACGCAGTATTTT.

Only a few counts were recorded for this clonotype. The CDR3 spells CASSQGMGVSPLHF. The CDR3 DNA follows: TGCGCCAGCAGCCAAGGGATGGGGGTTTCACCCCTCCACTTT. The gene calls are TRBV4-3 and TRBJ1-6; possible D gene TRBD1, 5 bases. CDR1 LGHNA and CDR2 YSLEER come from the germline V gene. Trimming removed 1 base at V and 9 bases at J, with 10 bases between. The CDR3 covers 14 residues.

Only a few counts were recorded for this clonotype. The rearrangement uses TRBV28 and TRBJ2-1, with TRBD1 matching 7 bases. The CDR3 contains 16 residues. The germline V gene has CDR1 MDHEN and CDR2 SYDVKM. With 2 bases clipped from V and 7 bases from J, the junction kept 11 bases outside the gene matches. The CDR3 protein is CASSLGARGYRNEQFF. The CDR3 DNA reads as TGTGCCAGCAGTTTAGGGGCCAGGGGGTATAGAAATGAGCAGTTCTTC.

This clonotype was counted a few times. V is TRBV12-3 or TRBV12-4 and J is TRBJ2-3, with 9 bases aligning to TRBD2. V gave up 9 bases and J gave up 3 bases; unmatched junction bases: 7. The CDR3 spans 14 residues. For the CDR3, the DNA is TGTGCCAGTACCTCAGCGGGGGGTACAGATACGCAGTATTTT. Its protein is CASTSAGGTDTQYF.

This clonotype was observed a few times. The CDR3 sequence: CASSPGTPNTGELFF. The CDR3 bases are TGTGCCAGCAGCCCCGGGACGCCCAACACCGGGGAGCTGTTTTTT. The chain is built from TRBV7-3 and TRBJ2-2, with D possibly being TRBD1 or TRBD2 (5 bases each). Per germline, CDR1 SGHTA and CDR2 FQGTGA. The CDR3 extends over 15 amino acids. The ends were cut back, 5 bases at V and 2 bases at J, with 12 bases in the middle.

This clonotype was observed a handful of times. V and J are TRBV2 and TRBJ2-2; D is tentatively TRBD1 or TRBD2 (6 bases each). The V gene's germline CDR1 is SNHLY and CDR2 FYNNEI. CDR3 size: 15 residues. Trimming took 2 bases from V and 5 from J, leaving 12 bases between them. The CDR3 nucleotides are TGTGCCAGCAGTGAAAGTACAGGGAGGACCGGGGAGCTGTTTTTT. Residues: CASSESTGRTGELFF.

The CDR3 DNA sequence: TGTGCCAGCAGCTTTTCGGGGATCAAAGAGACCCAGTACTTC. Translating it yields CASSFSGIKETQYF. The V gene is TRBV7-9, the J gene TRBJ2-5, with D possibly matching TRBD2 (5 bases). V shed 3 bases and J shed 3 bases, with 11 bases lying between them. The length of the CDR3 is 14 residues. Germline V gene lookup returns CDR1 SEHNR and CDR2 FQNEAQ (reference sequence).

The V gene is TRBV27, the J gene TRBJ2-7; unclear D gene. Germline loops: CDR1 MNHEY, CDR2 SMNVEV (reference sequence). There are 14 residues in the CDR3. Trimming stripped 6 bases from V and 1 base from J, with 13 bases between. CDR3: CASRKQGKSYEQYV. The CDR3 DNA is TGTGCCAGCAGGAAACAAGGGAAATCCTACGAGCAGTACGTC.

This clonotype showed up just a few times. The chain combines TRBV5-1 with TRBJ2-3; 7 bases map to TRBD1. Trimming cost V 2 bases and J 3 bases; bases outside gene matches: 9. This CDR3 is built from 16 residues. Germline CDR1 reads SGHRS; CDR2 reads YFSETQ. In DNA, the CDR3 is TGCGCCAGCAGCTTTATTCTAGGGGGCTGGACAGATACGCAGTATTTT. Its translation is CASSFILGGWTDTQYF.

This clonotype was seen repeatedly, ten times or more. This sequence joins TRBV6-2 or TRBV6-3 and TRBJ2-4; D possibly corresponds to TRBD2 (6 bases). V lost 10 bases to trimming and J lost 0 bases, with 16 bases between them. Germline CDR1 MNHEY, CDR2 SVGEGT. The CDR3 has 15 amino acids. The CDR3 protein is CAIRHPGLAKNIQYF. CDR3 DNA: TGTGCCATCCGACATCCGGGACTAGCCAAAAACATTCAGTACTTC.

As concerns this clonotype: The junction and the germline gene differ at one end; a read error may be behind it. The J gene is TRBJ2-3, the V gene TRBV12-3 or TRBV12-4; D gene ambiguous. The CDR3 totals 15 residues. This CDR3 reads CASSLSGGRADTLYF. The CDR3 coding sequence is TGTGCCAGCAGTTTGTCGGGTGGTAGAGCAGATACGCTGTATTTT.

There are a few counts of this clonotype. The chain joins TRBV5-1 to TRBJ1-1; no clear D gene. This CDR3 contains 14 residues. The germline CDR1 and CDR2 sequences are SGHRS and YFSETQ. The V and J ends lost 2 bases and 10 bases respectively, with 18 bases between them. CDR3 loop: CASSFETIEPGAFF. CDR3 bases: TGCGCCAGCAGCTTCGAGACCATAGAGCCCGGAGCTTTCTTT.

This clonotype was recorded many times. The rearrangement joins TRBV12-3 or TRBV12-4 to TRBJ2-5; D remains ambiguous. This CDR3 is built from 11 residues. The V end was cut by 4 bases, the J end by 5 bases, with 5 bases between. CDR3 nucleotide sequence: TGTGCCAGCAGTTCCCGGGAGACCCAGTACTTC. Translating it yields CASSSRETQYF.